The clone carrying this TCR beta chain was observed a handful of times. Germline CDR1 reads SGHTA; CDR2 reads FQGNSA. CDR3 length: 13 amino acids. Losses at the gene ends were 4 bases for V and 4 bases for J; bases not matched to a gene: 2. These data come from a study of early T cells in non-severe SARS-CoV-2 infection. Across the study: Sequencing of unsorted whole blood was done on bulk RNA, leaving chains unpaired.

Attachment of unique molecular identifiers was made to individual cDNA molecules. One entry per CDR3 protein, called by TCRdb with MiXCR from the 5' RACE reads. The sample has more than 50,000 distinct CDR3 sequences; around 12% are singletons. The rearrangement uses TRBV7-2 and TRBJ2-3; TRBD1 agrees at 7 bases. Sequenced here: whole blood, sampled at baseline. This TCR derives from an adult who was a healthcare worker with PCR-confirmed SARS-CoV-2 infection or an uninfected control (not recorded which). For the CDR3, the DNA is TGTGCCAGCAGCTCCCAGGGGGCAGATACGCAGTATTTT. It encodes CASSSQGADTQYF.